These 26 T cell receptor beta chains came from one sample sequenced in a study of response to subunit inactivated influenza vaccine. In TCRdb, the RT-PCR reads were re-called with MiXCR into one record per CDR3 protein. This sample has a few hundred thousand distinct CDR3 sequences, with roughly 10% found just once. The same specimen was also included in a second study, on T cells expressing NK-cell markers. That work contributes: A 5'RACE template switching approach incorporating UMIs was used to make TCR beta cDNA.

Source: PBMCs from blood, taken on the day of vaccination. All receptors come from a man aged 45-65 years who received an inactivated influenza vaccine.

This clonotype was recorded at least ten times. The rearrangement joins TRBV28 to TRBJ2-1, with 11 bases aligning to TRBD2. V lost 7 bases to trimming and J lost 5 bases; unmatched junction nucleotides: 7. The V gene's germline CDR1 is MDHEN and CDR2 SYDVKM. CDR3 length: 15 residues. CDR3 nucleotides: TGTGCCAGCACCCATAGCGGGAGGGGTCACAATGAGCAGTTCTTC. This codes for CASTHSGRGHNEQFF.

This chain connects TRBV2 to TRBJ2-1; 11 nucleotides line up with TRBD2. This CDR3 contains 14 residues. Germline trimming cut 10 bases from V and 9 bases from J; bases unmatched to any gene: 11. From germline, CDR1 is SNHLY and CDR2 FYNNEI. CDR3 nucleotide sequence: TGTGCCAACCCAATAGCGGGGGGGCGGGTTGAGCAGTTCTTC. Its translation: CANPIAGGRVEQFF.

A few counts support this clonotype. The chain is built from TRBV29-1 and TRBJ2-7, with D possibly being TRBD2 (7 bases). The germline gives CDR1 SQVTM, CDR2 ANQGSEA. Trimming left V 7 bases short and J 7 bases short, with 14 bases between. The CDR3 spans 11 residues. The CDR3 reads CSAGRGGEQYF. Here the CDR3 DNA reads TGCAGCGCAGGAAGGGGGGGGGAGCAGTACTTC.

The chain carries TRBV6-1 and TRBJ2-1, with 11 bases matching TRBD2. CDR3 length equals 14 residues. The V gene's germline CDR1 is MNHNS and CDR2 SASEGT. Trimming cost V 6 bases and J 6 bases; bases outside gene matches: 4. The CDR3 sequence is CASRDSGGANEQFF. The CDR3, as DNA: TGTGCCAGCAGGGATAGCGGGGGGGCCAATGAGCAGTTCTTC.

This clonotype was counted at least ten times. This chain joins TRBV5-1 and TRBJ1-4; D ambiguous. There are 13 residues in the CDR3. CDR1 SGHRS and CDR2 YFSETQ come from the germline V gene. V shed 3 bases and J shed 5 bases, with 8 bases lying between them. The CDR3 region has the DNA TGCGCCAGCAGCTATGGGGTGAATGAAAAACTGTTTTTT. This gives the protein CASSYGVNEKLFF.

This clonotype was observed at least ten times. The chain joins TRBV12-3 or TRBV12-4 to TRBJ2-3; D gene uncertain. The CDR3 runs 13 residues. The V end lost 1 base, the J end lost 6 bases, and 8 bases lay between the germline ends. CDR3 loop: CASSLGLSDTQYF. The CDR3 DNA sequence: TGTGCCAGCAGTTTAGGTCTCTCCGATACGCAGTATTTT.

The rearrangement joins TRBV20-1 to TRBJ1-1; the D gene is possibly TRBD1 (5 bases). The CDR3 length is 14 residues. The V end lost 1 base, the J end lost 1 base, and 10 bases lay between the germline ends. Germline values: CDR1 DFQATT, CDR2 SNEGSKA (reference sequence). This chain's CDR3 is CSARGTPKNTEAFF. CDR3 coding DNA: TGCAGTGCTAGAGGGACACCAAAGAACACTGAAGCTTTCTTT.

This clonotype occurred a few times. This chain joins TRBV5-1 and TRBJ2-1, with a weak D call TRBD1 (6 bases). Trimming pared 0 bases from V and 1 base from J, leaving 8 bases between. CDR1 and CDR2 (germline): SGHRS, YFSETQ. The CDR3 is 15 residues long. Here the CDR3 reads CASSLEGVSYNEQFF. The CDR3 bases are TGCGCCAGCAGCTTGGAGGGGGTGTCCTACAATGAGCAGTTCTTC.

The chain combines TRBV15 with TRBJ2-3; 7 positions agree with TRBD2. V shed 1 base and J 0 bases; nucleotides not matched to a gene: 7. Germline V gene data show CDR1 as LNHNV and CDR2 as YYDKDF (reference sequence). The CDR3 totals 17 residues. The CDR3 bases are TGTGCCACCAGCAGAGGGGAAGCGGGACGAAGCACAGATACGCAGTATTTT. This encodes CATSRGEAGRSTDTQYF. Looking up the rest from reference TRBV15 and TRBJ2-3 gives the full variable domain: DAMVIQNPRYQVTQFGKPVTLSCSQTLNHNVMYWYQQKSSQAPKLLFHYYDKDFNNEADTPDNFQSRRPNTSFCFLDIRSPGLGDTAMYLCATSRGEAGRSTDTQYFGPGTRLTVL.

This clonotype was picked up a small number of times. The rearrangement joins TRBV18 to TRBJ1-1, with D tentatively TRBD1 (5 bases). The V gene's germline CDR1 is KGHSH and CDR2 LQKENI. V lost 9 bases to trimming and J lost 0 bases, with 17 bases between them. This CDR3 comprises 15 residues. CDR3 loop: CASLSGGSLNTEAFF. In DNA form, the CDR3 reads TGTGCCAGTCTTTCGGGGGGTTCCCTGAACACTGAAGCTTTCTTT.

The V and J genes are TRBV7-2 and TRBJ2-1; 8 positions agree with TRBD2. This CDR3 contains 16 residues. V was clipped by 1 base and J by 4 bases; unmatched bases: 6. The germline CDR1 and CDR2 sequences are SGHTA and FQGNSA. The CDR3 region is CASSLVGGRRYNEQFF. Written as DNA, the CDR3 is TGTGCCAGCAGCTTAGTGGGCGGGAGGAGGTACAATGAGCAGTTCTTC.

This clonotype was found many times. For the CDR3, the DNA is TGTGCCAGCAGTCGGACTAGCGGGAGGGCCTACAATGAGCAGTTCTTC. It yields the protein CASSRTSGRAYNEQFF. The chain employs TRBV7-8 and TRBJ2-1, with 15 bases fitting TRBD2. Germline V gene lookup returns CDR1 SGHVS and CDR2 FQNEAQ. The CDR3 has 16 amino acids. The trim removed 6 bases at V and 2 bases at J, leaving 2 bases unmatched.

The chain joins TRBV12-3 or TRBV12-4 to TRBJ2-7; weak D call: TRBD1 (6 bases). The CDR3 sequence is 15 residues long. The V end was cut by 6 bases, the J end by 0 bases, with 15 bases between. The CDR3 sequence: CASSLTGAISYEQYF. The CDR3 region has the DNA TGTGCCAGCAGCCTGACAGGCGCGATCTCCTACGAGCAGTACTTC.

J is TRBJ1-1 and V is TRBV7-2, with 7 bases that match TRBD1. V dropped 0 bases and J dropped 4; count of bases not matched to a gene: 5. Germline loops: CDR1 SGHTA, CDR2 FQGNSA. The CDR3 consists of 15 residues. CDR3 DNA sequence: TGTGCCAGCAGCTTAGCTGTCGACAGGGCCACTGAAGCTTTCTTT. Its translation is CASSLAVDRATEAFF.

In DNA form, the CDR3 reads TGCAGCGTTGTATGGGAGACCCAGTACTTC. The encoded protein is CSVVWETQYF. The chain links TRBV29-1 to TRBJ2-5; D is unclear. CDR1 is SQVTM and CDR2 is ANQGSEA in the germline V gene. V lost 4 bases and J lost 5, with 5 bases in between. The CDR3 consists of 10 residues. Full variable domain (missing parts from reference TRBV29-1 and TRBJ2-5): SAVISQKPSRDICQRGTSLTIQCQVDSQVTMMFWYRQQPGQSLTLIATANQGSEATYESGFVIDKFPISRPNLTFSTLTVSNMSPEDSSIYLCSVVWETQYFGPGTRLLVL.

V usage is TRBV15 and J usage is TRBJ2-5; 8 bases agree with TRBD1. The junction had 10 bases not matched to a gene; V was cut back by 5 bases and J by 5 bases. CDR3 size: 15 residues. CDR1 is LNHNV and CDR2 is YYDKDF in the germline V gene (reference sequence). The CDR3 sequence is CATSPGQGVIETQYF. The CDR3 DNA reads TGTGCCACCAGCCCCGGACAGGGAGTAATCGAGACCCAGTACTTC.

In this sample, this clonotype turned up a few times. J is TRBJ2-7 and V is TRBV19; D gene unclear. CDR1 and CDR2 (germline): LNHDA, SQIVND (reference sequence). V dropped 3 bases and J dropped 0 bases, with 6 bases sitting between them. This CDR3 is built from 13 residues. CDR3: CASSMVISYEQYF. The CDR3 DNA sequence: TGTGCCAGTAGTATGGTCATCTCCTACGAGCAGTACTTC.

This clonotype was seen many times. J is TRBJ2-5 and V is TRBV12-3 or TRBV12-4, with D possibly matching TRBD1 (6 bases). The V end was cut by 3 bases, the J end by 8 bases, with 10 bases between. The CDR3 contains 12 residues. In DNA, the CDR3 is TGTGCCAGCAGTTTGAACAGGGCAACCCAGTACTTC. This gives the protein CASSLNRATQYF.

This clonotype was detected only a few times. One end of the junction does not line up with germline, which may come from a read error. The V call is TRBV6-5, the J call TRBJ1-1; D remains ambiguous. Germline lookup yields CDR1 MNHEY and CDR2 SVGAGI. CDR3 length: 11 amino acids. The CDR3 loop reads CACSRGLKAFF. As DNA, the CDR3 is TGTGCCTGCAGCCGGGGTTTGAAAGCTTTCTTT.

This clonotype was recorded a few times. The chain uses TRBV12-3 or TRBV12-4 and TRBJ1-3, with no clear D. Trimming cost V 5 bases and J 4 bases, with 9 bases left between them. The CDR3 covers 13 residues. The CDR3 sequence: CASSVGGGNTIYF. CDR3 coding DNA: TGTGCCAGCAGTGTGGGAGGGGGAAACACCATATATTTT.

The chain uses TRBV4-3 and TRBJ2-5; D may be TRBD1 (6 bases). CDR3 length: 15 residues. With 1 base removed from V and 4 bases from J, the gap between germline ends came to 13 bases. Germline CDR1 and CDR2: LGHNA and YSLEER. CDR3 amino acids: CASSQVFVRGETQYF. CDR3 coding DNA: TGCGCCAGCAGCCAAGTCTTCGTCAGGGGAGAGACCCAGTACTTC.

This chain connects TRBV2 to TRBJ2-2, with a tentative D call TRBD1 (6 bases). The CDR3 runs 14 residues. Trimming removed 4 bases from V and 1 base from J, with 7 bases in between. The germline V gene has CDR1 SNHLY and CDR2 FYNNEI. The CDR3 DNA is TGTGCCAGCAGTGCGACAGGGAACACCGGGGAGCTGTTTTTT. It encodes CASSATGNTGELFF.

This clonotype was observed at least ten times. The V call is TRBV12-3 or TRBV12-4, the J call TRBJ2-1, with 9 bases lining up with TRBD2. The CDR3 consists of 15 residues. V was pared by 10 bases and J by 2 bases, with 9 bases of the junction left unmatched. The CDR3 bases are TGTGCCACCACCCTGGCGGGGGGGGCCTACAATGAGCAGTTCTTC. Protein product: CATTLAGGAYNEQFF.

The sample holds a few counts of this clonotype. The J gene is TRBJ2-3, the V gene TRBV11-2, with a weak D call TRBD2 (6 bases). The CDR3 spans 15 residues. Trimming took off 0 bases at V and 4 bases at J, with 11 bases between the two ends. Germline CDR1 and CDR2: SGHAT and FQNNGV. CDR3: CASSLDPGSPDTQYF. The CDR3, as DNA: TGTGCCAGCAGCTTAGATCCCGGGAGCCCAGATACGCAGTATTTT.

The chain combines TRBV18 with TRBJ2-3; D unclear. This CDR3 has 16 residues. The V and J ends lost 0 bases and 2 bases respectively, with 12 bases between them. Germline V lookup: CDR1 KGHSH, CDR2 LQKENI. DNA for the CDR3: TGTGCCAGCTCACCACCGGTTGGCAGTTTCACAGATACGCAGTATTTT. Its translation: CASSPPVGSFTDTQYF. Based on the CDR3 plus reference TRBV18 and TRBJ2-3, the full variable domain is NAGVMQNPRHLVRRRGQEARLRCSPMKGHSHVYWYRQLPEEGLKFMVYLQKENIIDESGMPKERFSAEFPKEGPSILRIQQVVRGDSAAYFCASSPPVGSFTDTQYFGPGTRLTVL.

In this sample, this clonotype turned up a few times. The gene calls are TRBV7-2 and TRBJ2-7, with D unclear. The germline V gene encodes CDR1 SGHTA and CDR2 FQGNSA. There are 12 residues in the CDR3. Trimming cost V 4 bases and J 3 bases, with 7 bases left between them. The CDR3 is CASSSALYEQYF. The CDR3, as DNA: TGTGCCAGCAGCTCCGCGCTCTACGAGCAGTACTTC.